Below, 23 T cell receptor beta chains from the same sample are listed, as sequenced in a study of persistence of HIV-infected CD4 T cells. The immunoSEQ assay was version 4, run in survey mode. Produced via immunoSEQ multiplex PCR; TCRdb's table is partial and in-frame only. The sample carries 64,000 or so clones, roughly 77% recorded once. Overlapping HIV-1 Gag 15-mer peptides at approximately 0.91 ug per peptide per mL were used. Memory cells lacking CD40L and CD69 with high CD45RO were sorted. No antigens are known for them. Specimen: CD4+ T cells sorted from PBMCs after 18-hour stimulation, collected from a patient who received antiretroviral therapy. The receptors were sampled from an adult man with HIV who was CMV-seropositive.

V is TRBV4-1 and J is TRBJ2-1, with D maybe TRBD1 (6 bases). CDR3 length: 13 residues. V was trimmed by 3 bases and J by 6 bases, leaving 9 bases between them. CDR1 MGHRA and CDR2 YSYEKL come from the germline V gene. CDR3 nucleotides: TGCGCCAGCAGCCACCAACAGGGCAATGAGCAGTTCTTC. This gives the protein CASSHQQGNEQFF.

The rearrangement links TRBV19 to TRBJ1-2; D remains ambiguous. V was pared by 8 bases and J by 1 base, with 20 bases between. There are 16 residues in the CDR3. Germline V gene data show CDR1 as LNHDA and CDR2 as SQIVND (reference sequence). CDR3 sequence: CASVPGLNSLNYGYTF. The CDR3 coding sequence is TGTGCCAGTGTCCCGGGCCTCAACTCGCTTAACTATGGCTACACCTTC. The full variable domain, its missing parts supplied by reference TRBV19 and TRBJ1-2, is DGGITQSPKYLFRKEGQNVTLSCEQNLNHDAMYWYRQDPGQGLRLIYYSQIVNDFQKGDIAEGYSVSREKKESFPLTVTSAQKNPTAFYLCASVPGLNSLNYGYTFGSGTRLTVV.

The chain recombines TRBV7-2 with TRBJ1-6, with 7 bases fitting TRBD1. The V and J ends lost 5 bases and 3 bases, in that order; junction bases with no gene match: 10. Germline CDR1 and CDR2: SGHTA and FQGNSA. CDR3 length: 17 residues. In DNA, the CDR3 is TGTGCCAGCAGCCCCTCACAGGGGCAAAACTATAATTCACCCCTCCACTTT. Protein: CASSPSQGQNYNSPLHF.

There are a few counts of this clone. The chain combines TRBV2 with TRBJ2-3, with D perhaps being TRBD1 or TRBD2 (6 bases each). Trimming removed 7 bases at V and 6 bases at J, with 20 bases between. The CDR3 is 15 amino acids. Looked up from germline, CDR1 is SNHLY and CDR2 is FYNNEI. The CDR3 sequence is CASIKGGPGQDTQYF. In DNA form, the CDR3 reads TGTGCCAGCATCAAAGGGGGGCCGGGTCAGGATACGCAGTATTTT.

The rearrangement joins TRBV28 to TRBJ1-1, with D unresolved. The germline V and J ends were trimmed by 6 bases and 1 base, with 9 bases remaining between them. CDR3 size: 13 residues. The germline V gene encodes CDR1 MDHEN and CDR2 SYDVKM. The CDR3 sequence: CASSGVGNTEAFF. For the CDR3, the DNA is TGTGCCAGCAGCGGGGTGGGGAACACTGAAGCTTTCTTT.

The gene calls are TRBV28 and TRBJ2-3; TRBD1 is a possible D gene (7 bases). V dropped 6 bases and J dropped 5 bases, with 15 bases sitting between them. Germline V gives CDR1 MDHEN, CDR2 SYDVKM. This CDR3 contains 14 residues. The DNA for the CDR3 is TGTGCCAGCAGGACAGGGAGGACCCGAGATACGCAGTATTTT. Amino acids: CASRTGRTRDTQYF.

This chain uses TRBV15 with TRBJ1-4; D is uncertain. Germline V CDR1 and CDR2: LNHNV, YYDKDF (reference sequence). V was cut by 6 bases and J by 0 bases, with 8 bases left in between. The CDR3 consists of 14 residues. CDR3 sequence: CATRGSATNEKLFF. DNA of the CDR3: TGTGCCACCAGGGGAAGCGCAACTAATGAAAAACTGTTTTTT.

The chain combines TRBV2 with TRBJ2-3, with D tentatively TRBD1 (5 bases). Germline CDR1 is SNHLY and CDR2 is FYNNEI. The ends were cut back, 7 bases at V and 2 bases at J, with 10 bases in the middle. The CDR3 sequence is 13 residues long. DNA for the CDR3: TGTGCCAGCAACAGGTCCCCCACAGATACGCAGTATTTT. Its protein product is CASNRSPTDTQYF.

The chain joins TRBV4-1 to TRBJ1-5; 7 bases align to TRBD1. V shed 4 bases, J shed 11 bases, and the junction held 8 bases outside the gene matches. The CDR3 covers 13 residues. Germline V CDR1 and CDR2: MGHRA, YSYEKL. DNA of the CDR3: TGCGCCAGCAGCCTGACAGGGCGCGAGGCCCAGCATTTT. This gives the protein CASSLTGREAQHF.

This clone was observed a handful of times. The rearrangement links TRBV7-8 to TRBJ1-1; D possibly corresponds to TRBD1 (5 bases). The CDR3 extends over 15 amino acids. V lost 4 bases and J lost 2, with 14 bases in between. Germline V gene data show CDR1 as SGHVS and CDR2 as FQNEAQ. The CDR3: CASSSNRQLNTEAFF. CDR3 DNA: TGTGCCAGCAGCTCTAATAGACAGCTAAACACTGAAGCTTTCTTT.

Here the CDR3 DNA reads TGTGCCAGCAGGCGAAACCTTCGTAGCGGCTACACCTTC. This encodes CASRRNLRSGYTF. The chain carries TRBV12-3 or TRBV12-4 and TRBJ1-2, with D unresolved. Between the trimmed V and J ends, which lost 6 bases and 8 bases, there was a span of 16 bases. CDR3 length equals 13 residues.

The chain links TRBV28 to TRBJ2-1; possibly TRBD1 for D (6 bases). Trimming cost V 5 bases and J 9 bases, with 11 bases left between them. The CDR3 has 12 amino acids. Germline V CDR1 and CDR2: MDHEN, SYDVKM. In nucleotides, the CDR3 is TGTGCCAGCAGTGTAACAGGGTTTGAGCAGTTCTTC. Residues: CASSVTGFEQFF.

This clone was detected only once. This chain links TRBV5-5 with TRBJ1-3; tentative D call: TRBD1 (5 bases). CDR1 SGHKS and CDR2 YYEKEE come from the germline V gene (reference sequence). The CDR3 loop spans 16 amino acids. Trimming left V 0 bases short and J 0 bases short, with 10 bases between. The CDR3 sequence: CASSLARQSSGNTIYF. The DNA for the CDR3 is TGTGCCAGCAGCTTGGCCAGACAGAGCTCTGGAAACACCATATATTTT.

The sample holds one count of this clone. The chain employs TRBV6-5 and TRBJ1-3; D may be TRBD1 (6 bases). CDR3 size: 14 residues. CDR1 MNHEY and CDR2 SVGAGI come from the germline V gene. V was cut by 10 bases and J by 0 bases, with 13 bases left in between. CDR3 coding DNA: TGTGCCACCGACAGGCACCTCTCTGGAAACACCATATATTTT. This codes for CATDRHLSGNTIYF.

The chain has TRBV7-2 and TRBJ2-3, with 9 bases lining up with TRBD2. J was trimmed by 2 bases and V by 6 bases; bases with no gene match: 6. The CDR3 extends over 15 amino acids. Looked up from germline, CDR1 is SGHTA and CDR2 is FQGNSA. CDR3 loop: CASSFRLADTDTQYF. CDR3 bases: TGTGCCAGCAGTTTCCGACTAGCGGACACAGATACGCAGTATTTT.

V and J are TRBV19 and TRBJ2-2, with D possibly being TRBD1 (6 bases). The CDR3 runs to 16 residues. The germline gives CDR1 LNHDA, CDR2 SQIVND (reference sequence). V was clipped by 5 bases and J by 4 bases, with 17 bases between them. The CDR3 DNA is TGTGCCAGTAGTCGGGTTGTGGGGGCCAGCACCGGGGAGCTGTTTTTT. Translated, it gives CASSRVVGASTGELFF.

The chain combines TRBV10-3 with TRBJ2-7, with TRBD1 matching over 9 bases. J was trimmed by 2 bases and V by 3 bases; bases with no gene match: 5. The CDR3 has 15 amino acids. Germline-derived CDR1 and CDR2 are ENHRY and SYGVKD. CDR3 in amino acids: CAISELDRGAYEQYF. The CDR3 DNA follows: TGTGCCATCAGTGAACTGGACAGGGGAGCCTACGAGCAGTACTTC.

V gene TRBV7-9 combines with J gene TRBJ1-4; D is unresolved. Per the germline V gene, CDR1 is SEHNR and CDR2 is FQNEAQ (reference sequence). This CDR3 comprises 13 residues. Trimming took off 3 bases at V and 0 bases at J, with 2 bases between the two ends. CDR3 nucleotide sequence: TGTGCCAGCAGCTTGGCAACTAATGAAAAACTGTTTTTT. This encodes CASSLATNEKLFF. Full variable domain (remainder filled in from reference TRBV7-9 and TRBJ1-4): DTGVSQNPRHKITKRGQNVTFRCDPISEHNRLYWYRQTLGQGPEFLTYFQNEAQLEKSRLLSDRFSAERPKGSFSTLEIQRTEQGDSAMYLCASSLATNEKLFFGSGTQLSVL.

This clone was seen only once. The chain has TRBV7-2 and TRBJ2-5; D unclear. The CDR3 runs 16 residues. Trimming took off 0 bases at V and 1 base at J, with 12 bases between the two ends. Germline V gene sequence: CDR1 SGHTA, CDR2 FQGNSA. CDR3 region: CASSLAKMARQETQYF. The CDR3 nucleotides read TGTGCCAGCAGCTTAGCGAAAATGGCTCGCCAAGAGACCCAGTACTTC.

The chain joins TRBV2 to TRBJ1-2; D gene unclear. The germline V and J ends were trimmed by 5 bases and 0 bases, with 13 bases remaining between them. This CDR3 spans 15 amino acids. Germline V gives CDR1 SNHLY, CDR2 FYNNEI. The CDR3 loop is CASSPRGSANYGYTF. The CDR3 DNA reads TGTGCCAGCAGTCCGCGGGGATCGGCTAACTATGGCTACACCTTC.

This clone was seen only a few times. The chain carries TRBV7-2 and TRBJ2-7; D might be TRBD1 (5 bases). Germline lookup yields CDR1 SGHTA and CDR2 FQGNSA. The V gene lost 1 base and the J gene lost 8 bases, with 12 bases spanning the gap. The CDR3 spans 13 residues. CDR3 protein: CASSLEGHRQQYF. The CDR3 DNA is TGTGCCAGCAGCTTAGAGGGTCACAGGCAGCAGTACTTC. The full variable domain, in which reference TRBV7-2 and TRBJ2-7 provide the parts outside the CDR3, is GAGVSQSPSNKVTEKGKDVELRCDPISGHTALYWYRQSLGQGLEFLIYFQGNSAPDKSGLPSDRFSAERTGGSVSTLTIQRTQQEDSAVYLCASSLEGHRQQYFGPGTRLTVT.

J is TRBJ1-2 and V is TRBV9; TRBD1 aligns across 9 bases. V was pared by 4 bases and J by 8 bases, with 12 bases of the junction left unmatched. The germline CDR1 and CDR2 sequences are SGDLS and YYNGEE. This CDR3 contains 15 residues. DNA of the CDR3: TGTGCCAGCAGCCCCCGGGACAGGGAGTATCAAGGCTACACCTTC. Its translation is CASSPRDREYQGYTF. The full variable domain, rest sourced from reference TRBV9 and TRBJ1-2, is DSGVTQTPKHLITATGQRVTLRCSPRSGDLSVYWYQQSLDQGLQFLIQYYNGEERAKGNILERFSAQQFPDLHSELNLSSLELGDSALYFCASSPRDREYQGYTFGSGTRLTVV.

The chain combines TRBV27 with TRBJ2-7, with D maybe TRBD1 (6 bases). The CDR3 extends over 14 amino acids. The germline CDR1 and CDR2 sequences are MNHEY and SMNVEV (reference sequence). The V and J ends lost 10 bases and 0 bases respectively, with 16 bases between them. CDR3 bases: TGTGCCACCCATGACAGGCACGGCTCCTACGAGCAGTACTTC. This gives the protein CATHDRHGSYEQYF.